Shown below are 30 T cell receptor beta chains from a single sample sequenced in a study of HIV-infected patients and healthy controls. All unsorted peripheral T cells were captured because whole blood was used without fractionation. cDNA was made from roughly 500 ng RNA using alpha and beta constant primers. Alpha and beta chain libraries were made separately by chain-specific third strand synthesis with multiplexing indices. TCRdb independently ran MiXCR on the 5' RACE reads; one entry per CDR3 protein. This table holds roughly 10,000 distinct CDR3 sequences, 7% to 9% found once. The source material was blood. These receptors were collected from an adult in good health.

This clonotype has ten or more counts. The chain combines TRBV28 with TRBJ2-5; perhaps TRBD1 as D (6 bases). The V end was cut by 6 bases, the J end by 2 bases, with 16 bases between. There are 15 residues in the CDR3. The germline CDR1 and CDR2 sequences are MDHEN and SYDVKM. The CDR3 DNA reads TGTGCCAGCAGCCTTTCATCCGGGACACAAGAGACCCAGTACTTC. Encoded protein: CASSLSSGTQETQYF.

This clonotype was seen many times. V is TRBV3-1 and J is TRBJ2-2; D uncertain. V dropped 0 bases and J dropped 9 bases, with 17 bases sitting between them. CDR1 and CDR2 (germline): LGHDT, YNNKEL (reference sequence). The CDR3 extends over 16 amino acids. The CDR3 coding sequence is TGTGCCAGCAGCCAAGATCTAAAAGCTAATAAAAGGGAGCTGTTTTTT. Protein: CASSQDLKANKRELFF.

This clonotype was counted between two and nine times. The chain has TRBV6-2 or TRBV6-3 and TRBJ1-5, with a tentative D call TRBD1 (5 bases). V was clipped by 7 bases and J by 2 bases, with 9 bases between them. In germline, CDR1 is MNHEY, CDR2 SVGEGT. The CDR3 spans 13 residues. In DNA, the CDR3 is TGTGCCAGCAAGGAAGGGGGCAATCAGCCCCAGCATTTT. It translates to CASKEGGNQPQHF.

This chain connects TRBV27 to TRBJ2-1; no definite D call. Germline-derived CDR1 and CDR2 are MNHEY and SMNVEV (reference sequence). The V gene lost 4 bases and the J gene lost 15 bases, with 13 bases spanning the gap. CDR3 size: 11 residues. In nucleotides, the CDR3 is TGTGCCAGCAGTTCCGTAAGGGAAGCGTTCTTC. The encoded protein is CASSSVREAFF.

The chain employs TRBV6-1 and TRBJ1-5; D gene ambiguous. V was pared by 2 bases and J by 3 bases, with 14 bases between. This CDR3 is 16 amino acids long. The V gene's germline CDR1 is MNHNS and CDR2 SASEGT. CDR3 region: CASSEPQQQLNQPQHF. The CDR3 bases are TGTGCCAGCAGTGAACCCCAGCAGCAACTCAATCAGCCCCAGCATTTT.

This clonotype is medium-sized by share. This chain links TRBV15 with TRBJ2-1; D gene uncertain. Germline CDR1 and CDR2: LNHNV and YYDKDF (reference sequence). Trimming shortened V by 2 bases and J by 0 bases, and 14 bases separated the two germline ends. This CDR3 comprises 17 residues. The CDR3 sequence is CATSRSYSHSSYNEQFF. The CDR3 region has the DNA TGTGCCACCAGCAGATCTTACTCCCATAGCTCCTACAATGAGCAGTTCTTC.

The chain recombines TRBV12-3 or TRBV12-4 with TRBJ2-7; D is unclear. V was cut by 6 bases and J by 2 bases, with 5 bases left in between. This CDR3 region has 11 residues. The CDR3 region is CASRWAYEQYF. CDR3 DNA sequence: TGTGCCAGCAGGTGGGCCTACGAGCAGTACTTC.

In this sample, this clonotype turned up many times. CDR3 loop: CASSTRMETQYF. As DNA, the CDR3 is TGTGCCAGCAGCACCCGTATGGAGACCCAGTACTTC. The chain uses TRBV13 and TRBJ2-5; D not resolved. Germline V gives CDR1 PRHDT, CDR2 FYEKMQ (reference sequence). CDR3 length equals 12 residues. V lost 5 bases and J 5 bases, leaving 9 bases between the germline ends. The entire variable domain, with the rest obtained from reference TRBV13 and TRBJ2-5, is as follows: AAGVIQSPRHLIKEKRETATLKCYPIPRHDTVYWYQQGPGQDPQFLISFYEKMQSDKGSIPDRFSAQQFSDYHSELNMSSLELGDSALYFCASSTRMETQYFGPGTRLLVL.

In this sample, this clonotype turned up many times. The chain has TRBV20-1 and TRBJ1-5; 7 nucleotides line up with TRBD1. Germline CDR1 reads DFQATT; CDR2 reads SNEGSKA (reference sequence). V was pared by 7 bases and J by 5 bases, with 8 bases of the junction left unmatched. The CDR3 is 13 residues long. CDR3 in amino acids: CSVSRGPDQPQHF. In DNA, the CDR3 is TGCAGTGTATCAAGGGGGCCGGATCAGCCCCAGCATTTT.

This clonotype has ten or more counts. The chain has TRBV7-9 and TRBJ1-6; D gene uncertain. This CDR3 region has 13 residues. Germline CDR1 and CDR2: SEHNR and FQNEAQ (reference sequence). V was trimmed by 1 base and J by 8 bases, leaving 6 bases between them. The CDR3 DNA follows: TGTGCCAGCAGCTTAGAGGGTGATTCACCCCTCCACTTT. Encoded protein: CASSLEGDSPLHF.

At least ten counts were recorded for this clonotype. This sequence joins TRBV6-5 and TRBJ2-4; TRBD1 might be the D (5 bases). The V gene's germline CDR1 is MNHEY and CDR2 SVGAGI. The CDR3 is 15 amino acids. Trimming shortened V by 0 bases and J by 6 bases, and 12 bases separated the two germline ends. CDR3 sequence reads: CASSYSSGYRNIQYF. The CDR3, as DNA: TGTGCCAGCAGTTACTCATCAGGGTATCGAAACATTCAGTACTTC.

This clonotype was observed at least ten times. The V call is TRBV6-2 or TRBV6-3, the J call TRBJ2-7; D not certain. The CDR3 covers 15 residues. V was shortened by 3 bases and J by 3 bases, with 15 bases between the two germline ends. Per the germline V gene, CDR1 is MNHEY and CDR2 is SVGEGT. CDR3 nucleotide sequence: TGTGCCAGCAGTTATGCGGACGGCATCTTCTACGAGCAGTACTTC. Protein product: CASSYADGIFYEQYF.

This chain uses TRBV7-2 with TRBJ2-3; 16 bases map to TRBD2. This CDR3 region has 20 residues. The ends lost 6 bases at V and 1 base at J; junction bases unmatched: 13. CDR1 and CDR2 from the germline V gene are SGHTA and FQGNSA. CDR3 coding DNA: TGTGCCAGCAGTTTTCATCCCGGGACTAGCGGGAGGGCGGGCACAGATACGCAGTATTTT. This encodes CASSFHPGTSGRAGTDTQYF.

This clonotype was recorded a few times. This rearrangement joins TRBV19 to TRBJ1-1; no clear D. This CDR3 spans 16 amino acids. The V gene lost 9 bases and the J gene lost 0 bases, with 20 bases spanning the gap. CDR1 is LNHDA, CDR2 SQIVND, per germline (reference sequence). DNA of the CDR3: TGTGCCAGCGAAAGGGTAGCCGATAGTGTGAACACTGAAGCTTTCTTT. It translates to CASERVADSVNTEAFF.

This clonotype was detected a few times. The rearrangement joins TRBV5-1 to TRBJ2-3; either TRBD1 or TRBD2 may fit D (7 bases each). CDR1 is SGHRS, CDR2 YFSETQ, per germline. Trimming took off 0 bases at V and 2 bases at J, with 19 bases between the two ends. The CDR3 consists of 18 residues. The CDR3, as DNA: TGCGCCAGCAGCTTGGAGGGCAGGGGGGGAACCTTCACAGATACGCAGTATTTT. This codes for CASSLEGRGGTFTDTQYF.

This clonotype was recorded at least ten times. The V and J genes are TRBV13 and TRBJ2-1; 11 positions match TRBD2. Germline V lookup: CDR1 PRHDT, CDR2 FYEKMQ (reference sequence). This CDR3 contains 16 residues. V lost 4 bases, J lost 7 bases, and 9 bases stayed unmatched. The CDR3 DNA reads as TGTGCCAGCAGCTCACTTAGCGGGAGGGCCGGTAATGAGCAGTTCTTC. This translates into CASSSLSGRAGNEQFF.

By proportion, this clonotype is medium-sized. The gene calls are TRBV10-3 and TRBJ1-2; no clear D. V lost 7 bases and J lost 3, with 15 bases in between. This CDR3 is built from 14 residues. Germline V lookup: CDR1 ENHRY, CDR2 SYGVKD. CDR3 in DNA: TGTGCCATCAACGCGGGGTCGCGGGACTATGGCTACACCTTC. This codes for CAINAGSRDYGYTF.

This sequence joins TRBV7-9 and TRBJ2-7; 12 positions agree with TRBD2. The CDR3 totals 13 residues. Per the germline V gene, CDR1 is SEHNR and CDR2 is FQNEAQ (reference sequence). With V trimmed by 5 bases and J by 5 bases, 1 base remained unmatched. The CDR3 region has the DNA TGTGCCAGCAGCAGGACTAGCGGGAACGAGCAGTACTTC. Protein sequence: CASSRTSGNEQYF.

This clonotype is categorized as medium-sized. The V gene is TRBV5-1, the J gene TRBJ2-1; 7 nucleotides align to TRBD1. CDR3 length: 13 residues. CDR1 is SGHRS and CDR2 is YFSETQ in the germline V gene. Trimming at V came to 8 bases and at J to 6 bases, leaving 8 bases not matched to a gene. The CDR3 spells CASSTGWVNEQFF. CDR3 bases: TGCGCCAGTTCGACAGGGTGGGTCAATGAGCAGTTCTTC.

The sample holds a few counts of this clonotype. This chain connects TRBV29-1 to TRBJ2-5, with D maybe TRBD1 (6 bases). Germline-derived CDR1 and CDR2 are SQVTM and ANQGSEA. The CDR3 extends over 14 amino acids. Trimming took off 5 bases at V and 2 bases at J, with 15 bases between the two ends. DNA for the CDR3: TGCAGCGTTCGTTGGGGTCAGGGGCAAGAGACCCAGTACTTC. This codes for CSVRWGQGQETQYF.

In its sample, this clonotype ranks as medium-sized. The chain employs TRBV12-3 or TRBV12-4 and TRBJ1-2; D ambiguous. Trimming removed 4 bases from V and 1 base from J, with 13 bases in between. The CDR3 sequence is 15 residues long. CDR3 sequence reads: CASSSRNVVNYGYTF. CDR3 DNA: TGTGCCAGCAGTTCCCGGAACGTCGTTAACTATGGCTACACCTTC.

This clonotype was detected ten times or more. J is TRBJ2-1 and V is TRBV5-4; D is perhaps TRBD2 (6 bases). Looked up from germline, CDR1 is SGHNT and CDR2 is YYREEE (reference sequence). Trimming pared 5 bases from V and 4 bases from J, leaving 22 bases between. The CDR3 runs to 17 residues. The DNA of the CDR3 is TGTGCCAGCAGGGATGTGGGGGGACGAACGGGGTACAATGAGCAGTTCTTC. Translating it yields CASRDVGGRTGYNEQFF.

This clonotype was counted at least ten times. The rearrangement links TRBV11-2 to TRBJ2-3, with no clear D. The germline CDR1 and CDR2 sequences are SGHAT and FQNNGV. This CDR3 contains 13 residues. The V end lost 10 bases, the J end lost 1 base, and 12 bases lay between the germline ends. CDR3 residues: CATHSLGTDTQYF. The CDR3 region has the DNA TGTGCCACTCATAGTCTCGGCACAGATACGCAGTATTTT.

This CDR3 reads CVTSGAYEQYF. In nucleotides, the CDR3 is TGCGTAACTAGCGGTGCCTACGAGCAGTACTTC. This rearrangement joins TRBV20-1 to TRBJ2-7; 8 nucleotides agree with TRBD2. CDR1 and CDR2 (germline): DFQATT, SNEGSKA (reference sequence). The CDR3 loop spans 11 amino acids.

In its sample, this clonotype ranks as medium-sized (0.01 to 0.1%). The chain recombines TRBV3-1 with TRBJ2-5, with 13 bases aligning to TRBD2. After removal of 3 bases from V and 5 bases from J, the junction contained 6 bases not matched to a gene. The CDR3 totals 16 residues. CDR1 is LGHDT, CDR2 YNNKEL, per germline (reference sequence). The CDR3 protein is CASSHTSGGAGETQYF. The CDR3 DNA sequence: TGTGCCAGCAGCCACACTAGCGGGGGGGCCGGGGAGACCCAGTACTTC.

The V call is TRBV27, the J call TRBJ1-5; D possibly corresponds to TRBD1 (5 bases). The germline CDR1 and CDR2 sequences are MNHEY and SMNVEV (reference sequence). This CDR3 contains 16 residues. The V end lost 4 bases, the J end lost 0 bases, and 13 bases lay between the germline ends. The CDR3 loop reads CASSWKPTDSNQPQHF. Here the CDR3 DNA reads TGTGCCAGCAGTTGGAAACCGACAGATAGCAATCAGCCCCAGCATTTT.

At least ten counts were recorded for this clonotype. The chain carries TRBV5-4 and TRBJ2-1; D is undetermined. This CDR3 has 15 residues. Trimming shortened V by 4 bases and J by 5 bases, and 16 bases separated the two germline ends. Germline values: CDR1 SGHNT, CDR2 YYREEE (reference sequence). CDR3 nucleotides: TGTGCCAGCAGCCACGTCCCCACGGGTCACAATGAGCAGTTCTTC. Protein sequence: CASSHVPTGHNEQFF.

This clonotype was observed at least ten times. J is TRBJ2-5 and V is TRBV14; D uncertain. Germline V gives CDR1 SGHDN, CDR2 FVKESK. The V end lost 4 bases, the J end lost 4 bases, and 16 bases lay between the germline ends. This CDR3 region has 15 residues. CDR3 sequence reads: CASSPEASFVETQYF. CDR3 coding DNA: TGTGCCAGCAGCCCAGAGGCTTCCTTTGTAGAGACCCAGTACTTC.

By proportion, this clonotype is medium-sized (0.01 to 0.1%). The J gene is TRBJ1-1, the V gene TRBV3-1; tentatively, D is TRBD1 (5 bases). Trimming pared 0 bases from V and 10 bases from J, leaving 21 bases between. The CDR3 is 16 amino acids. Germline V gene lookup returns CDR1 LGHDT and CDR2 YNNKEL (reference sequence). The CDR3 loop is CASSQDLRETGQTAFF. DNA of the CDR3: TGTGCCAGCAGCCAAGATCTCAGGGAGACTGGGCAGACAGCTTTCTTT.

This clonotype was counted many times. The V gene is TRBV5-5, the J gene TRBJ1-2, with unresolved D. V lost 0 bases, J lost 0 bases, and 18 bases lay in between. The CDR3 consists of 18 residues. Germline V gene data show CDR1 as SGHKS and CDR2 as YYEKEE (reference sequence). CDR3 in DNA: TGTGCCAGCAGCTTGGCATTCGTCGTTGGGCATGCTAACTATGGCTACACCTTC. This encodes CASSLAFVVGHANYGYTF.